A selection of T cell receptor beta chains follows, all from one sample in a study of blood T cell repertoires in COVID-19. Some clones are missing from TCRdb's copy, which holds only in-frame ones; the method was immunoSEQ multiplex PCR. This sample yields 85,000 to 110,000 clones, of which roughly 90% are seen a single time; 6.2% belongs to the top ten. Sequenced: peripheral blood. The receptors were gathered from a human donor in a cohort sampled during active COVID-19. Both conserved end residues are trimmed from each CDR3. D genes are given only for firm matches.

d_gene	v_gene	j_gene	CDR3aa
-	TRBV12-3/TRBV12-4	TRBJ1-5	ASSRDNQPQH
TRBD2	TRBV19	TRBJ2-4	ASSSQPLAGAGRGIQY
-	TRBV7-8	TRBJ2-7	ASSLLDEPYEQY
-	TRBV3-1/TRBV3-2	TRBJ2-3	ASSHGVATDTQY
-	TRBV7-2	TRBJ2-3	ASSPLGRGGTDTQY
TRBD1	TRBV6-2/TRBV6-3	TRBJ1-2	ASSYLQGNYGYT
-	TRBV6-5	TRBJ2-3	ASTWPGDTQY
TRBD1	TRBV9	TRBJ2-7	ASSDGTGLTEQY
TRBD1	TRBV5-5	TRBJ2-6	ASSSQGASGANVLT
-	TRBV19	TRBJ2-5	ASSIGDKQETQY
TRBD2	TRBV5-4	TRBJ2-3	ASSLDSGSGTQY
-	TRBV5-1	TRBJ1-2	ASSPHSSYGYT
TRBD1	TRBV7-7	TRBJ2-3	ASSLSRTGAGTDTQY
-	TRBV3-1/TRBV3-2	TRBJ1-1	ASSQGGQTVYTEAF
-	TRBV7-3	TRBJ2-3	ASSLLTDDTQY
TRBD2	TRBV7-2	TRBJ2-7	ASSSYSGRPRNEQY
TRBD2	TRBV5-1	TRBJ2-5	ASSLATSGYQETQY
-	TRBV12-3/TRBV12-4	TRBJ1-1	ASRSVNTEAF
-	TRBV6-1	TRBJ1-4	ASSEYEGAGSGEKLF
-	TRBV9	TRBJ2-2	ASSVHRVVNTGELF
-	TRBV3-1/TRBV3-2	TRBJ1-6	ASSLDRFYNSPLH
-	TRBV29-1	TRBJ2-4	SVEYYGQDGGIQY
TRBD2	TRBV9	TRBJ2-1	ASSVRSGGDNEQF
-	TRBV28	TRBJ1-3	ASSRSGSGNTIY
-	TRBV11-1	TRBJ2-7	ASSLAMGYSYEQY
TRBD1	TRBV7-9	TRBJ2-3	ASSFPQGGTDTQY
-	TRBV28	TRBJ1-1	ASSGQPMNTEAF
TRBD1	TRBV9	TRBJ2-7	ASSPGGQGHREQY